The clone carrying this T cell receptor (beta chain) was counted only a few times. Its specificity is unknown. It was with unique molecular identifiers that the TCRbeta library was prepared. TCRdb ran MiXCR on the PCR reads and lists one entry per CDR3 protein. The sample has about 440,000 distinct CDR3 sequences; around two fifths are singletons. The entry originates in a study of T-cell reconstitution after alpha-beta-depleted transplantation in children. Study-level findings and limits: Certain patients had high TCRbeta diversity at day 60, and it came from recipient T cells and thymic progenitors that survived. Alpha-beta T cells about two months after transplant reportedly derived from several hundred expanded graft clones. Newly generated T cells supplied most T-cell counts and diversity one year post-transplant.

The CDR3 consists of 17 residues. Trimming pared 5 bases from V and 2 bases from J, leaving 22 bases between. The germline CDR1 and CDR2 sequences are SGHKS and YYEKEE (reference sequence). V usage is TRBV5-5 and J usage is TRBJ1-2, with D perhaps matching TRBD1 (5 bases). The sample consisted of PBMCs, taken before TCRalphabeta/CD19-depleted stem cell transplant. This TCR was recovered from a girl aged 2-10 years with aplastic anemia, due to receive a stem cell transplant. The CDR3 DNA follows: TGTGCCAGCAGTCAAGGGACCAGCGCACCAGCCAACTATGGCTACACCTTC. It translates to CASSQGTSAPANYGYTF.